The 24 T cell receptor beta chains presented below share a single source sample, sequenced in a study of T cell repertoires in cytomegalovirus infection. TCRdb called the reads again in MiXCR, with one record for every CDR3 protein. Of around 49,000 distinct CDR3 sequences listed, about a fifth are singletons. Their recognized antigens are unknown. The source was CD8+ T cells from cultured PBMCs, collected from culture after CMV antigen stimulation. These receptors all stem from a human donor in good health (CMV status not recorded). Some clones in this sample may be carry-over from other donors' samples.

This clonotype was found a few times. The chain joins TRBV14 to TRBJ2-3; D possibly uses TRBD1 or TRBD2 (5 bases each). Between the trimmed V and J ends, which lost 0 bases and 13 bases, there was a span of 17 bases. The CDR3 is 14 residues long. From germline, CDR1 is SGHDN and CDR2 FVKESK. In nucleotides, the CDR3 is TGTGCCAGCAGCCAAGATTTCATGGGACCGCGGGAGTATTTT. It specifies CASSQDFMGPREYF. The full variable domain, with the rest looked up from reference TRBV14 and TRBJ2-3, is EAGVTQFPSHSVIEKGQTVTLRCDPISGHDNLYWYRRVMGKEIKFLLHFVKESKQDESGMPNNRFLAERTGGTYSTLKVQPAELEDSGVYFCASSQDFMGPREYFGPGTRLTVL.

The CDR3 loop is CASSPYGTEAFF. CDR3 in DNA: TGTGCCAGTTCCCCCTACGGTACTGAAGCTTTCTTT. The gene calls are TRBV19 and TRBJ1-1, with D hard to call. The CDR3 length is 12 residues. V gave up 8 bases and J gave up 5 bases, with 12 bases separating them. The V gene's germline CDR1 is LNHDA and CDR2 SQIVND (reference sequence).

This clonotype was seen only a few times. CDR3 DNA: TGCGCCAGCAGCTGGAGCTCCTACAATGAGCAGTTCTTC. This gives the protein CASSWSSYNEQFF. This rearrangement joins TRBV5-1 to TRBJ2-1; D call uncertain. Trimming cost V 3 bases and J 0 bases, with 4 bases left between them. The V gene's germline CDR1 is SGHRS and CDR2 YFSETQ. The CDR3 is made up of 13 amino acids.

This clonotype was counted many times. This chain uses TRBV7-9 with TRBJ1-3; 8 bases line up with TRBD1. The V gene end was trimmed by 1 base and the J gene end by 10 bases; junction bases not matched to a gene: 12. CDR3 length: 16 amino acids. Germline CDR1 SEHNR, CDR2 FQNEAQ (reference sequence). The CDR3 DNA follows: TGTGCCAGCAGCTTAGTGGGACAGGCTCCGAAAGGGACCATATATTTT. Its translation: CASSLVGQAPKGTIYF.

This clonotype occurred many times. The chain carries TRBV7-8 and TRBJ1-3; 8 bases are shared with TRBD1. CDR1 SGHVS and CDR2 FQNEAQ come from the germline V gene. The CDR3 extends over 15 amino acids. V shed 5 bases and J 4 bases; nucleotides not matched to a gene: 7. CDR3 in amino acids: CASSADRVLGNTIYF. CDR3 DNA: TGTGCCAGCAGCGCGGACAGGGTGCTCGGAAACACCATATATTTT.

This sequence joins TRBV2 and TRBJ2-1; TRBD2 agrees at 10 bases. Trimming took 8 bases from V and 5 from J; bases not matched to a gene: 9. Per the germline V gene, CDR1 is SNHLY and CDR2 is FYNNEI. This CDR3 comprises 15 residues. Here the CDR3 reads CASPLRTSGNNEQFF. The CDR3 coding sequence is TGTGCCAGCCCTCTACGGACTAGCGGAAACAATGAGCAGTTCTTC.

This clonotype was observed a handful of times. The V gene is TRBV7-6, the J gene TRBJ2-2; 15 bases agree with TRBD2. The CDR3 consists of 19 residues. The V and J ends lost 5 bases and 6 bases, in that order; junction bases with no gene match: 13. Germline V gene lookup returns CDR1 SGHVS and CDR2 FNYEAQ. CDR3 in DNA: TGTGCCAGCAGCACCGGACTAGCGGGGGGGCCTATAATTCCCGGGGAGCTGTTTTTT. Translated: CASSTGLAGGPIIPGELFF.

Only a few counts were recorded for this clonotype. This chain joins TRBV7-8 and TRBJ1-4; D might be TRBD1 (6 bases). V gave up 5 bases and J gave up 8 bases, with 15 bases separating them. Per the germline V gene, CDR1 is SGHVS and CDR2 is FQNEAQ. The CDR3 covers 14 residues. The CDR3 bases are TGTGCCAGCAGCCTTACAGGGTTCGGAGAAAAACTGTTTTTT. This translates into CASSLTGFGEKLFF.

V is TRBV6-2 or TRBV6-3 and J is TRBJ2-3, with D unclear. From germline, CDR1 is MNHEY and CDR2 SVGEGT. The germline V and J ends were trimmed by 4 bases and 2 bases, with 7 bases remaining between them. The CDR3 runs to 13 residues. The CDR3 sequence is CASSFGYTDTQYF. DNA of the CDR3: TGTGCCAGCAGTTTCGGCTACACAGATACGCAGTATTTT.

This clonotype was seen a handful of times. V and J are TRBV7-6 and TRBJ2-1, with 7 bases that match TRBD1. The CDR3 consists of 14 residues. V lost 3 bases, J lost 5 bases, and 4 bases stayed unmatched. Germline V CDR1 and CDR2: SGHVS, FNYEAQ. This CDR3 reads CASSFRQGHNEQFF. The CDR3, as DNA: TGTGCCAGCAGCTTCCGACAGGGCCACAATGAGCAGTTCTTC.

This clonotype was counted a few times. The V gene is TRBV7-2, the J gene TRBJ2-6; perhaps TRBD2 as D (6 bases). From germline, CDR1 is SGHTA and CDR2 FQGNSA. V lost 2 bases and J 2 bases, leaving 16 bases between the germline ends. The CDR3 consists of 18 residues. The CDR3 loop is CASSLRPGVVAGANVLTF. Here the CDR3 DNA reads TGTGCCAGCAGCTTAAGACCGGGGGTGGTAGCTGGGGCCAACGTCCTGACTTTC.

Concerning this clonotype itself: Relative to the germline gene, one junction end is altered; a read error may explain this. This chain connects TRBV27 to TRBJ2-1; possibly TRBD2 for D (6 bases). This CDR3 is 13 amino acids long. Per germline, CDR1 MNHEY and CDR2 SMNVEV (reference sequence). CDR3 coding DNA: TGTGCCAGCAGTTTAGGTTGGCAGGGTTTAGCGGTCTTC. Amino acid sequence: CASSLGWQGLAVF.

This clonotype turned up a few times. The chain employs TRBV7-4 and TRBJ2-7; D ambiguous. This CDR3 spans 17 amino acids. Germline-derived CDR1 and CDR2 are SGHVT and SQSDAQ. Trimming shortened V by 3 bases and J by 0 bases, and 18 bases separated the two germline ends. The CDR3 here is CASSFEDKSGPSYEQYF. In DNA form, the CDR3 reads TGTGCCAGCAGCTTCGAGGATAAGTCCGGGCCCTCCTACGAGCAGTACTTC.

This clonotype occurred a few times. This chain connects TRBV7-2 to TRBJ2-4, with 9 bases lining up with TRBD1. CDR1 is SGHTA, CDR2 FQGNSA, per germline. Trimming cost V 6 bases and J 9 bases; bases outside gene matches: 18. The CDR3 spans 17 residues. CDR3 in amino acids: CASSRPSYRDRDPIQYF. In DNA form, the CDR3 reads TGTGCCAGCAGTCGCCCTTCTTACCGGGACAGGGATCCCATTCAGTACTTC.

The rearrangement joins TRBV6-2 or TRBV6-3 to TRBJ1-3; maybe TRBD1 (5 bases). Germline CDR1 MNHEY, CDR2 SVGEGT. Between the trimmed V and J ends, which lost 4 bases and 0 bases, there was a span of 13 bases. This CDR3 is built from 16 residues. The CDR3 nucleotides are TGTGCCAGCAGTTTACAGGTCTTCTACTCTGGAAACACCATATATTTT. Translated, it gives CASSLQVFYSGNTIYF.

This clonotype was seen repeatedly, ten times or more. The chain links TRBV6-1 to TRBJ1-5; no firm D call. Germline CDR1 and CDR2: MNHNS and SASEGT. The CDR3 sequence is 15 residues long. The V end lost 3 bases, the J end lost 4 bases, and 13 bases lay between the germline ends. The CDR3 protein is CASSDIGRRNQPQHF. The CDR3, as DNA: TGTGCCAGCAGTGACATTGGCAGGAGAAATCAGCCCCAGCATTTT.

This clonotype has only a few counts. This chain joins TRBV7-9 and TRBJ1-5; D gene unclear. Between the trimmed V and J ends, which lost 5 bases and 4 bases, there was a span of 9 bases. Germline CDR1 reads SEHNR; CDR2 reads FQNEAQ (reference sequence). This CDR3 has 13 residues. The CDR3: CASSPGWNQPQHF. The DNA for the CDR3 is TGTGCCAGCAGCCCGGGTTGGAATCAGCCCCAGCATTTT.

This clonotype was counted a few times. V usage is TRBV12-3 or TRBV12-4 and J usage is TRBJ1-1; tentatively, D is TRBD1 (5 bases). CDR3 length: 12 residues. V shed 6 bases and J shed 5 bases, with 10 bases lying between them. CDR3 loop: CASRLGGTEAFF. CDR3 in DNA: TGTGCCAGCAGGTTGGGGGGGACTGAAGCTTTCTTT.

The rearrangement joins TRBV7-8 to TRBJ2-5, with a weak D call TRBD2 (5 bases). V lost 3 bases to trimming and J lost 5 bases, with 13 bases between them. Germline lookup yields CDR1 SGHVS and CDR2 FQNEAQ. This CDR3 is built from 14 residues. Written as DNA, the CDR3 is TGTGCCAGCAGCTTGGTGGAGGATGGCGAGACCCAGTACTTC. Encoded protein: CASSLVEDGETQYF.

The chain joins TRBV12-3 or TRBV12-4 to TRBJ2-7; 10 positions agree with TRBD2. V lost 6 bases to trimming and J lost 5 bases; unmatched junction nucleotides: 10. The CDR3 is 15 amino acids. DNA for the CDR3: TGTGCCAGCAGCTATCTTAGCGGGAGGTCCCACGAGCAGTACTTC. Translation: CASSYLSGRSHEQYF.

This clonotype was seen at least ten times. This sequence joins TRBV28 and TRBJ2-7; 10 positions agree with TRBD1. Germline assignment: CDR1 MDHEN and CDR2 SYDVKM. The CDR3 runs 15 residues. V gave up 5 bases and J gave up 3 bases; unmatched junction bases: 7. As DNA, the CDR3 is TGTGCCAGCAGTAGCCGGTGGGACAGGGGCTACGAGCAGTACTTC. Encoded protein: CASSSRWDRGYEQYF.

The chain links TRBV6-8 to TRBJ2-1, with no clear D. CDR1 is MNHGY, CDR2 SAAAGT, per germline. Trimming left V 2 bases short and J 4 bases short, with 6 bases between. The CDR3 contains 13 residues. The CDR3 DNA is TGTGCCAGCAGTTACGAGACTTACAATGAGCAGTTCTTC. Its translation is CASSYETYNEQFF.

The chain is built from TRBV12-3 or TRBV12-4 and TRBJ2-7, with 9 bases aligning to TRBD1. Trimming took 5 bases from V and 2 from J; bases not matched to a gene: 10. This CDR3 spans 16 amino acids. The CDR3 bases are TGTGCCAGCAGTACGGACAGGGGTGTTTCCGCCTACGAGCAGTACTTC. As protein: CASSTDRGVSAYEQYF.

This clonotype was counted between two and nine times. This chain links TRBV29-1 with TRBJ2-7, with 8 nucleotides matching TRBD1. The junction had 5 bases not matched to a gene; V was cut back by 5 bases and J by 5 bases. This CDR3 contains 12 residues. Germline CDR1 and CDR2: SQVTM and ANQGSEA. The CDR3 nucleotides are TGCAGCGTTCTCGGACAGGGAGACGAGCAGTACTTC. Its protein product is CSVLGQGDEQYF.